This T cell receptor beta chain was recorded in a study of siplizumab effects on memory and regulatory T cells. V was trimmed by 4 bases and J by 4 bases, leaving 11 bases between them. The CDR3 is 13 amino acids. Germline values: CDR1 SGHNT, CDR2 YYREEE (reference sequence). Here immunoSEQ multiplex PCR was the method, and the copy in TCRdb shows in-frame clones only, minus some. The sample yields roughly 100,000 clones, 90% to 95% seen once. Material for sequencing was CD4+ T cells sorted from blood. This chain connects TRBV5-4 to TRBJ2-5, with a weak D call TRBD1 (6 bases). This clonotype originated in a human donor in good health. The CDR3 bases are TGTGCCAGCAGCCAACAGGGTCGAGAGACCCAGTACTTC. Its protein is CASSQQGRETQYF.